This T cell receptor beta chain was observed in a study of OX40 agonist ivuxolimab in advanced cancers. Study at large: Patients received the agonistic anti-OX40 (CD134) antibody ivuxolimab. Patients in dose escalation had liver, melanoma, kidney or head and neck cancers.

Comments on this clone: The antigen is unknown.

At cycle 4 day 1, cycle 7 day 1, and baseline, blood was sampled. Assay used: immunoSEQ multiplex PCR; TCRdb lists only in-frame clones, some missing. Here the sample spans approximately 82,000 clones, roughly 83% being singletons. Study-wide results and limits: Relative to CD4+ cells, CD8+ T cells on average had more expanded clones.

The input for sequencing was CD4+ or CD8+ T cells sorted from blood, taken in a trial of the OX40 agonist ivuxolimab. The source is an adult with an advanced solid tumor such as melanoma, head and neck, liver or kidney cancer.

The chain's CDR3 is CASMLPGGRADTQYF. CDR3 bases: TGTGCCAGCATGCTACCGGGAGGCCGGGCAGATACGCAGTATTTT. V and J are TRBV2 and TRBJ2-3, with TRBD2 matching over 7 bases. The germline V gene has CDR1 SNHLY and CDR2 FYNNEI. The CDR3 extends over 15 amino acids. J was trimmed by 4 bases and V by 7 bases; bases with no gene match: 11.